The clone carrying this T cell receptor beta chain showed up just a few times. The sample originates from a study of cytomegalovirus exposure and HLA in healthy donors. Nominal health characterized the donors when sampled, though unrecorded immune exposures were likely. With 60 Vbeta and 13 Jbeta primers, the PCR was carried out. Sequencing was performed with immunoSEQ multiplex PCR; in TCRdb, only in-frame clones are kept and a portion is missing. The repertoire holds over 150,000 clones, with more than 75% as singletons. V lost 1 base, J lost 7 bases, and 10 bases lay in between. The CDR3 extends over 14 amino acids. Germline V gives CDR1 SSHAT, CDR2 FNYEAQ (reference sequence).

V and J are TRBV7-7 and TRBJ2-2; weak D call: TRBD2 (6 bases). Sequencing input: PBMCs. This receptor was taken from a woman in her fifties or sixties in good health and CMV-seropositive. CDR3 amino acids: CASSLGGNVGELFF. The CDR3 nucleotides are TGTGCCAGCAGCTTAGGCGGGAACGTCGGGGAGCTGTTTTTT.